These 31 T cell receptor beta chains were all obtained from the same sample, sequenced in a study of blood T cells in healthy people across ages. Next came a second PCR, run for about 6 to 11 cycles, which used a sample-barcoded 5' primer along with a J-beta primer mix. TCRdb re-analysed the 5' RACE reads in MiXCR, keeping a single row per CDR3 protein. Of about 1 million distinct CDR3 sequences listed, 35% to 50% are singletons. The sequenced material came from blood. Receptors originate from a woman aged 60 to 75 in good health.

The table lists this clonotype with a count of one. A clone one base away is much larger, so this may be a read error. The V call is TRBV6-5, the J call TRBJ2-5; 8 bases match TRBD2. There are 16 residues in the CDR3. From germline, CDR1 is MNHEY and CDR2 SVGAGI. V lost 6 bases and J lost 0; bases outside the gene matches: 9. CDR3 nucleotide sequence: TGTGCCAGCAGAAGGATAGCGGGGATAGACCAAGAGACCCAGTACTTC. This translates into CASRRIAGIDQETQYF.

This clonotype turned up a few times. V and J are TRBV7-8 and TRBJ1-5; possible D gene TRBD1, 5 bases. The CDR3 extends over 15 amino acids. V was shortened by 1 base and J by 5 bases, with 12 bases between the two germline ends. Germline values: CDR1 SGHVS, CDR2 FQNEAQ. The CDR3 coding sequence is TGTGCCAGCAGCTTAGGGGGGACCGTGCATCAGCCCCAGCATTTT. It yields the protein CASSLGGTVHQPQHF. The full variable domain, its missing parts supplied by reference TRBV7-8 and TRBJ1-5, is GAGVSQSPRYKVAKRGQDVALRCDPISGHVSLFWYQQALGQGPEFLTYFQNEAQLDKSGLPSDRFFAERPEGSVSTLKIQRTQQEDSAVYLCASSLGGTVHQPQHFGDGTRLSIL.

A note on this clonotype: One end of the junction is discordant with germline, which a read error may explain. This chain links TRBV27 with TRBJ2-5, with D tentatively TRBD1 (5 bases). From germline, CDR1 is MNHEY and CDR2 SMNVEV (reference sequence). The CDR3 contains 13 residues. CDR3 nucleotides: TGTGCCAGCAGTCAGTTGGGGCAAGAGGCCCAGTACTTC. This gives the protein CASSQLGQEAQYF.

The J gene is TRBJ2-5, the V gene TRBV10-3, with D unclear. Trimming cost V 0 bases and J 3 bases, with 5 bases left between them. This CDR3 spans 13 amino acids. The germline V gene has CDR1 ENHRY and CDR2 SYGVKD. CDR3 region: CAISESTKETQYF. Written as DNA, the CDR3 is TGTGCCATCAGTGAGTCGACCAAAGAGACCCAGTACTTC.

The chain carries TRBV25-1 and TRBJ1-4, with TRBD1 identical over 9 bases. From germline, CDR1 is MGHDK and CDR2 SYGVNS. The V segment lost 5 bases and the J segment 8 bases; nucleotides outside the gene matches: 9. CDR3 size: 15 residues. CDR3 loop: CASSWIWDREEKLFF. The CDR3 nucleotides are TGTGCCAGCAGTTGGATTTGGGACAGGGAAGAAAAACTGTTTTTT.

The chain's CDR3 is CASSLGPWEQFF. The CDR3, as DNA: TGTGCCAGCAGCTTAGGCCCGTGGGAGCAGTTCTTC. This chain uses TRBV5-7 with TRBJ2-1; no reliable D call. TRBV5-7 counts as an open reading frame of uncertain function. The V end was cut by 2 bases, the J end by 10 bases, with 10 bases between. The length of the CDR3 is 12 residues.

This clonotype has only a few counts. The chain joins TRBV20-1 to TRBJ2-7; 10 bases line up with TRBD2. CDR1 DFQATT and CDR2 SNEGSKA come from the germline V gene (reference sequence). This CDR3 spans 14 amino acids. The J segment lost 3 bases and the V segment lost 5 bases, leaving 7 bases of the junction unmatched. The CDR3 spells CSAHSSGSSYEQYF. CDR3 nucleotide sequence: TGCAGTGCTCATTCTAGCGGGAGCAGCTACGAGCAGTACTTC.

The chain recombines TRBV20-1 with TRBJ2-5, with D tentatively TRBD1 or TRBD2 (5 bases each). V was trimmed by 5 bases and J by 1 base, leaving 11 bases between them. Germline CDR1 reads DFQATT; CDR2 reads SNEGSKA (reference sequence). This CDR3 contains 13 residues. CDR3 loop: CSAWSGAQETQYF. The CDR3 DNA follows: TGCAGTGCTTGGTCCGGGGCCCAAGAGACCCAGTACTTC.

The count of this clonotype is one. CDR3: CSATPGSSSTDTQYF. The CDR3 nucleotides are TGCAGTGCCACTCCGGGGAGTAGTAGCACAGATACGCAGTATTTT. This chain connects TRBV20-1 to TRBJ2-3; D possibly corresponds to TRBD2 (5 bases). Germline CDR1 is DFQATT and CDR2 is SNEGSKA (reference sequence). Trimming stripped 6 bases from V and 0 bases from J, with 16 bases between. This CDR3 has 15 residues.

Comments on this clonotype: One end of the junction varies from germline; a read error may be responsible. The V gene is TRBV11-1, the J gene TRBJ2-1, with 9 bases fitting TRBD1. The CDR3 covers 17 residues. Germline V gene lookup returns CDR1 SGHAT and CDR2 FQDESV (reference sequence). This CDR3 is CASSSSGDREPYNELFF. DNA for the CDR3: TGTGCCAGCAGCTCGTCCGGGGACAGGGAACCCTACAATGAGCTGTTCTTC.

This clonotype showed up many times. J is TRBJ2-3 and V is TRBV6-5; possible D gene TRBD1, 6 bases. The V end lost 5 bases, the J end lost 2 bases, and 14 bases lay between the germline ends. The CDR3 has 15 residues. Germline V gives CDR1 MNHEY, CDR2 SVGAGI. The CDR3 spells CASSHQGPHTDTQYF. The CDR3 coding sequence is TGTGCCAGCAGTCACCAGGGGCCCCACACAGATACGCAGTATTTT.

This clonotype occurred many times. The V call is TRBV10-3, the J call TRBJ2-5; possibly TRBD1 for D (6 bases). There are 16 residues in the CDR3. Looked up from germline, CDR1 is ENHRY and CDR2 is SYGVKD. V lost 3 bases and J 1 base, leaving 15 bases between the germline ends. The chain's CDR3 is CAISDPPTGSQETQYF. For the CDR3, the DNA is TGTGCCATCAGTGACCCCCCGACAGGTTCCCAAGAGACCCAGTACTTC.

This chain links TRBV7-2 with TRBJ1-4, with D possibly matching TRBD1 (6 bases). V was cut by 7 bases and J by 3 bases, with 12 bases left in between. CDR1 SGHTA and CDR2 FQGNSA come from the germline V gene. The CDR3 covers 14 residues. The chain's CDR3 is CASNGDTSNEKLFF. DNA for the CDR3: TGTGCCAGCAACGGGGACACCTCTAATGAAAAACTGTTTTTT.

This clonotype appeared many times. J is TRBJ1-2 and V is TRBV12-3 or TRBV12-4, with 8 bases fitting TRBD1. The CDR3 totals 16 residues. J was trimmed by 5 bases and V by 6 bases; bases with no gene match: 14. CDR3 DNA: TGTGCCAGCAGACCCGGGACAGGACATCATCTTTATGGCTACACCTTC. The encoded protein is CASRPGTGHHLYGYTF.

The chain combines TRBV24-1 with TRBJ2-1, with 8 bases identical to TRBD1. The CDR3 is 15 residues long. CDR1 and CDR2 (germline): KGHDR, SFDVKD. V lost 3 bases, J lost 5 bases, and 5 bases stayed unmatched. The CDR3 here is CATSDPGQGNNEQFF. The CDR3 nucleotides are TGTGCCACCAGTGATCCAGGACAGGGAAACAATGAGCAGTTCTTC.

This clonotype occurred a few times. V is TRBV29-1 and J is TRBJ1-2, with no clear D. The CDR3 spans 16 residues. Germline CDR1 reads SQVTM; CDR2 reads ANQGSEA. V dropped 3 bases and J dropped 2 bases, with 19 bases sitting between them. The CDR3 loop reads CSVEGQALGENYGYTF. The CDR3 DNA reads as TGCAGCGTTGAGGGCCAGGCTCTGGGTGAGAACTATGGCTACACCTTC.

V usage is TRBV28 and J usage is TRBJ1-2; D remains ambiguous. The CDR3 has 11 residues. V lost 8 bases and J lost 5, with 9 bases in between. Per the germline V gene, CDR1 is MDHEN and CDR2 is SYDVKM. CDR3 nucleotides: TGTGCCAGCCATTCCCTTTATGGCTACACCTTC. Residues: CASHSLYGYTF.

This clonotype was seen a few times. The chain employs TRBV6-2 or TRBV6-3 and TRBJ2-1; weak D call: TRBD2 (5 bases). V lost 5 bases and J 2 bases, leaving 13 bases between the germline ends. The germline V gene encodes CDR1 MNHEY and CDR2 SVGEGT. The CDR3 has 15 residues. CDR3: CASSMGVGAYNEQFF. CDR3 DNA sequence: TGTGCCAGCAGTATGGGAGTGGGTGCCTACAATGAGCAGTTCTTC.

V usage is TRBV12-3 or TRBV12-4 and J usage is TRBJ2-4; D uncertain. The J call is in doubt because the DNA end fits TRBJ2-7 better. The CDR3 consists of 13 residues. The CDR3 sequence is CASSLKRSGEQYF. CDR3 DNA sequence: TGTGCCAGCAGTCTGAAGAGGAGTGGCGAGCAGTACTTC.

This rearrangement joins TRBV7-2 to TRBJ2-3; 11 bases line up with TRBD2. CDR1 and CDR2 (germline): SGHTA, FQGNSA. The CDR3 length is 13 residues. The junction had 9 bases not matched to a gene; V was cut back by 5 bases and J by 14 bases. CDR3 amino acids: CASSPSLAGGRYF. CDR3 DNA: TGTGCCAGCAGCCCCTCCTTAGCGGGAGGGCGGTATTTT.

V gene TRBV20-1 combines with J gene TRBJ2-7; 8 bases fit TRBD2. Germline CDR1 DFQATT, CDR2 SNEGSKA (reference sequence). This CDR3 region has 15 residues. V shed 6 bases and J 7 bases; nucleotides not matched to a gene: 17. CDR3 sequence (DNA): TGCAGTGCCTGGACTAGCCGGAGCTCCTACAATGAGCAGTACTTC. Translation gives CSAWTSRSSYNEQYF.

CDR3: CASSAGGIDEQYF. The CDR3 bases are TGTGCCAGCAGCGCGGGAGGGATCGACGAGCAGTACTTC. The V call is TRBV12-3 or TRBV12-4, the J call TRBJ2-4; 9 nucleotides line up with TRBD2. The tail of the sequence fits TRBJ2-7 better, so the J call may be wrong. The CDR3 has 13 residues.

The chain joins TRBV21-1 to TRBJ2-2; TRBD1 is the table's D call, not checked against the DNA. TRBV21-1 is a recognized pseudogene. This CDR3 has 17 amino acids. CDR3 bases: TGTGCCAGCGAGGCCCAGGGGCCCCAAGAGAACACCGGGGAGCTGTTTTTT. Translation gives CASEAQGPQENTGELFF.

Only a few counts were recorded for this clonotype. The gene calls are TRBV25-1 and TRBJ1-4; D not certain. Germline loops: CDR1 MGHDK, CDR2 SYGVNS. The ends were cut back, 4 bases at V and 2 bases at J, with 11 bases in the middle. This CDR3 is built from 15 residues. The DNA for the CDR3 is TGTGCCAGCAGTGGGGCCCGAGGTACTAATGAAAAACTGTTTTTT. Translation gives CASSGARGTNEKLFF.

This chain uses TRBV20-1 with TRBJ1-5; TRBD1 is a possible D gene (6 bases). The germline V and J ends were trimmed by 6 bases and 6 bases, with 15 bases remaining between them. CDR1 and CDR2 from the germline V gene are DFQATT and SNEGSKA (reference sequence). CDR3 length: 13 residues. The CDR3 sequence is CSAGRRGGQPQHF. CDR3 in DNA: TGCAGTGCAGGCCGGCGAGGGGGTCAGCCCCAGCATTTT.

A note on this clonotype: A much larger clone sits a single nucleotide away, making a read error possible. The chain recombines TRBV4-1 with TRBJ2-3; the D gene is possibly TRBD2 (5 bases). Germline values: CDR1 MGHRA, CDR2 YSYEKL. The CDR3 totals 18 residues. Trimming pared 4 bases from V and 3 bases from J, leaving 23 bases between. In DNA form, the CDR3 reads TGCGCCAGCAGCCCAAACCACCAGGCGCCCGGGGTGACAGATACGCAGTATTTT. It yields the protein CASSPNHQAPGVTDTQYF.

This clonotype was recorded at least ten times. The chain recombines TRBV9 with TRBJ2-3; a weak D match, TRBD2 (6 bases). Germline-derived CDR1 and CDR2 are SGDLS and YYNGEE. The CDR3 is 14 residues long. Trimming removed 2 bases from V and 0 bases from J, with 7 bases in between. The CDR3 region is CASSVSGSTDTQYF. CDR3 sequence (DNA): TGTGCCAGCAGCGTTAGCGGAAGCACAGATACGCAGTATTTT.

This clonotype was seen more than once but under ten times. The chain recombines TRBV7-6 with TRBJ2-7; D is possibly TRBD1 or TRBD2 (5 bases each). CDR1 is SGHVS, CDR2 FNYEAQ, per germline. This CDR3 comprises 16 residues. Trimming took off 0 bases at V and 0 bases at J, with 12 bases between the two ends. The CDR3 DNA reads as TGTGCCAGCAGCTTAGCGATTGGGGGAACCTCCTACGAGCAGTACTTC. Protein product: CASSLAIGGTSYEQYF.

This clonotype was picked up one time. Sequence at one end of the junction differs from germline and may be a read error. This chain joins TRBV6-6 and TRBJ1-2, with 7 nucleotides matching TRBD1. The CDR3 covers 13 residues. Germline loops: CDR1 MNHNY, CDR2 SVGAGI (reference sequence). CDR3 residues: CASSRTGEDGCTF. CDR3 nucleotide sequence: TGTGCCAGCAGCCGGACAGGAGAAGATGGCTGCACCTTC.

This clonotype was seen more than once but under ten times. The chain uses TRBV20-1 and TRBJ2-7; perhaps TRBD1 as D (6 bases). Germline CDR1 reads DFQATT; CDR2 reads SNEGSKA (reference sequence). This CDR3 is 15 amino acids long. Trimming stripped 0 bases from V and 2 bases from J, with 14 bases between. DNA of the CDR3: TGCAGTGCTAGAGATCGAGGGGGTAAACCCTACGAGCAGTACTTC. Translating gives CSARDRGGKPYEQYF.

This clonotype came up a few times. The rearrangement uses TRBV7-2 and TRBJ1-4; no definite D call. The CDR3 totals 16 residues. The germline CDR1 and CDR2 sequences are SGHTA and FQGNSA. Trimming took off 1 base at V and 8 bases at J, with 17 bases between the two ends. The CDR3 DNA reads as TGTGCCAGCAGCTTAGATTTAGCGGGAGGAGGGGAAAAACTGTTTTTT. This encodes CASSLDLAGGGEKLFF.